This section outlines one T cell receptor (beta chain) sequence together with its context. Its target is not known. These data originate in a study of cytomegalovirus exposure and HLA in healthy donors. Regarding the study as a whole: According to the study, around 150 TCR beta chains were cytomegalovirus-associated.

This CDR3 region has 19 residues. The germline V gene has CDR1 MDHEN and CDR2 SYDVKM. J lost 9 bases, V lost 2 bases, and 22 bases had no gene match. The repertoire was sequenced with immunoSEQ multiplex PCR; TCRdb's copy has only in-frame clones and lacks some. The sample records about 200,000 clones, around 86% being singletons. Sequencing input: PBMCs. The chain carries TRBV28 and TRBJ2-1, with TRBD1 matching 7 bases. The sequence was collected from a woman between 18 and 29 years old in good health and CMV-seropositive. CDR3 sequence reads: CASSLGVLRGRTQRGEQFF. The CDR3 bases are TGTGCCAGCAGTTTAGGGGTTTTGAGGGGGCGAACCCAAAGAGGTGAGCAGTTCTTC.